This T cell receptor (beta chain) emerged from a study of response to subunit inactivated influenza vaccine. The CDR3 sequence is 16 residues long. The V gene end was trimmed by 3 bases and the J gene end by 8 bases; junction bases not matched to a gene: 12. Looked up from germline, CDR1 is SGHRS and CDR2 is YFSETQ. Each CDR3 protein gets one entry after TCRdb re-called the RT-PCR reads with MiXCR. This sample has approximately 700,000 distinct CDR3 sequences, with more than 15% found just once. Regarding this clonotype: Its antigen is unknown.

Study results and caveats: Authors suggested that a seasonal influenza vaccination recruits few new T cells each time.

The sample consisted of PBMCs from blood, taken approximately 13 days after vaccination. The TCR originated in a man aged 45 to 65 who received an inactivated influenza vaccine. V is TRBV5-1 and J is TRBJ2-1; 9 nucleotides agree with TRBD1. CDR3 DNA sequence: TGCGCCAGCAGCTATACACAGGGGGCTATCGACGATGAGCAGTTCTTC. It translates to CASSYTQGAIDDEQFF.